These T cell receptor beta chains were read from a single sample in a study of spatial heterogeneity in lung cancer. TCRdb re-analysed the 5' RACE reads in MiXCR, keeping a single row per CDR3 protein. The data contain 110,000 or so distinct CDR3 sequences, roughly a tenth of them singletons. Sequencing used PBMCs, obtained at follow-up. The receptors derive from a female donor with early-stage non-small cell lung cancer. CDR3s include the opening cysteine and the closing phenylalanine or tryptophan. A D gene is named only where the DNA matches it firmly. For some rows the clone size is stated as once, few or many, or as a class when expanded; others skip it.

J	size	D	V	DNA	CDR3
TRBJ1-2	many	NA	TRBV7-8	TGTGCCAGCACCCCCTTGGGAGGGGCAAGCGGCTACACCTTC	CASTPLGGASGYTF
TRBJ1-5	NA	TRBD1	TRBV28	TGTGCCAGTACATGGGACAGTGCTTCGCCCCAGCATTTT	CASTWDSASPQHF
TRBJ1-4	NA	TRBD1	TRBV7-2	TGTGCCAGCAGCAAACGGTCAGGGGGCGCAACTAATGAAAAACTGTTTTTT	CASSKRSGGATNEKLFF
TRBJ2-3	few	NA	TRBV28	TGTGCCAGCAGCTCCAGGGGAAAAGCCCTCCCCACAGATACGCAGTATTTT	CASSSRGKALPTDTQYF
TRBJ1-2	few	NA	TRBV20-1	TGCAGTGCTAGGCGGCAGGCCTATGGCTACACCTTC	CSARRQAYGYTF
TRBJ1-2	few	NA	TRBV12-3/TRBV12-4	TGTGCCAGCAGTTCGAGAGTCCTCTATGGCTACACCTTC	CASSSRVLYGYTF
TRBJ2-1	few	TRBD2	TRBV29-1	TGCAGCGTTGAAGAGGTGTCTAGCGGGGCTCGGCGGGAGCAGTTCTTC	CSVEEVSSGARREQFF
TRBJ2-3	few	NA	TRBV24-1	TGTGCCACCAGCCCGGGGAGCACAGATACGCAGTATTTT	CATSPGSTDTQYF
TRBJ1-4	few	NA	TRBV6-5	TGTGCCAGCAGTCCCGGGACATCAAGGGAAAAACTGTTTTTT	CASSPGTSREKLFF
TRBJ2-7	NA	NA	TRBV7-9	TGTGCCAGCAGTCGGGACGTAGCCTACGAGCAGTACTTC	CASSRDVAYEQYF
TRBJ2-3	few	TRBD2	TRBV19	TGTGCCAGTAAAGACGACGGAAATAGCGGGAGAACGCAGTATTTT	CASKDDGNSGRTQYF
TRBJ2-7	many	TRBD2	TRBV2	TGTGCCAGCAGTGAAAGCGGGAGGCCCTACGAGCAGTACTTC	CASSESGRPYEQYF
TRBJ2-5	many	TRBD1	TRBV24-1	TGTGCCACCAGTGAGTCGGGACAGGGAGAGACCCAGTACTTC	CATSESGQGETQYF
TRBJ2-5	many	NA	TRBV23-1	TGCGCCAGCAGTCAAATTAGCGGTACGCAAGAGACCCAGTACTTC	CASSQISGTQETQYF
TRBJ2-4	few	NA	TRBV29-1	TGCAGCGTTGAAGATCTCGCAGGGAAAGCCAAAAACATTCAGTACTTC	CSVEDLAGKAKNIQYF
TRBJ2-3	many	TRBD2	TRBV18	TGTGCCAGCTCTCTGAGCGGGACCTCCACAGATACGCAGTATTTT	CASSLSGTSTDTQYF
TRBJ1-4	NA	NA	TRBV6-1	TGTGCCAGCAGTGGGCACAGCACTAATGAAAAACTGTTTTTT	CASSGHSTNEKLFF
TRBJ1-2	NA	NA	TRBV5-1	TGCGCCAGCAGCGCGGACGGGAACTATGGCTACACCTTC	CASSADGNYGYTF
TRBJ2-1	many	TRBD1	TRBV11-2	TGTGCCAGCAGCTTCGCCGGGACAGGGGTGGGTGAGCAGTTCTTC	CASSFAGTGVGEQFF
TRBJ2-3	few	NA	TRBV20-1	TGCAGTGCTAACGGGGGAGGCACAGATACGCAGTATTTT	CSANGGGTDTQYF
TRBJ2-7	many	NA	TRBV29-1	TGCAGCGTTGGAGACTACGAGCAGTACTTC	CSVGDYEQYF
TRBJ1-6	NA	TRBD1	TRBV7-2	TGTGCCAGCACCCTGTGGGGCGGGACAGGGTTTAATTCACCCCTCCACTTT	CASTLWGGTGFNSPLHF
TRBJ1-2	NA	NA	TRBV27	TGTGCCAGCAGTTCATTACTCGATCGACCTTCACACTATGGCTACACCTTC	CASSSLLDRPSHYGYTF
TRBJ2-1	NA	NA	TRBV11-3	TGTGCCAGCAGCCCCCCGGGACACCTTGATCGGGTAACCTACAATGAGCAGTTCTTC	CASSPPGHLDRVTYNEQFF
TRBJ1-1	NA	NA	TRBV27	TGTGCCAGCAGTTTAAGTGCGCTACGGAACACTGAAGCTTTCTTT	CASSLSALRNTEAFF